This section outlines one T cell receptor (beta chain) sequence together with its context. The antigen it binds to is not known. Base qualities are not provided; no much larger clone lies one nucleotide away. The collaborating institutions used their own protocols to collect whole blood in K2EDTA tubes. Collaborator samples were shipped for TCRbeta analysis as frozen whole blood, isolated PBMCs, or DNA extracted from either sample type. The junction shows trimming of 6 bases on V and 3 bases on J, and the gene matches do not reach 4 bases of it. The germline V gene encodes CDR1 MNHEY and CDR2 SVGAGI. Including cysteine and phenylalanine, the CDR3 has 14 amino acids. CDR3 DNA is the only sequence kept; it has 42 bases, read in frame from the first base. This sample stems from a study of blood T cell repertoires in COVID-19 (dated by TCRdb to the early 2020s). Concerning the study at large: Collaborator samples came from the United States, Italy and Spain and covered acute and convalescent phases of COVID-19. The sample metadata nearly always contained a de-identified subject ID, COVID-19 status, age in years and sex. Deeply sampled blood TCRbeta repertoires from subjects exposed to, actively infected with, or recovered from COVID-19 were included in the dataset. HLA class I and class II types, where available, came from metadata supplied by the sample provider rather than from assay-based typing. A freely available public database, intended as a resource for researchers studying the immune response to SARS-CoV-2, is where the repertoires were released. The samples were drawn from two sources: the first 160 participants of the ongoing ImmuneRACE study, and 1,200 or so subjects contributed by 6 global collaborators. The prospective study material was composed of cDNA or gDNA derived from T cells, B-cell-depleted T cells, or PBMCs.

The immunoSEQ Assay, a bias-controlled multiplex PCR, was used to amplify TCRbeta CDR3 regions from genomic DNA. In the authors' own workflow: The number of nucleated cells in each sample was estimated by amplification of reference gene primers within the assay. To quantify the absolute abundance of each unique TCRbeta CDR3 rearrangement, sequence reads were collapsed and filtered. For each sample, productive Simpson clonality was calculated as the square root of Simpson's diversity index over productive rearrangements. The table comes from immuneACCESS by way of TCRdb, which keeps in-frame sequences with V and J called. Part of the clones is missing from these tables; in studies checked, under half for an unresolved V gene and the rest for unknown reasons. Clone size and V and J calls were adopted from that table, with D and trimming inferred from the DNA. For this sample the table gives approximately 280,000 clones, of which under 90% were detected only once. The top ten hold 2% to 2.5% of the sample.

What the research found in general, with its limitations: The quantity of clinical and demographic metadata differed by source and by participant and was supplied without curation.

The V gene is TRBV6-5 and the J gene is TRBJ2-2; TRBD2 matches 7 bases in the middle. The TCR originated in a man aged 45-65 years with acute or convalescent COVID-19. Sequencing used peripheral blood. The DNA sequence is given as TGTGCCAGCAGCGGGGACTACTACACCGGGGAGCTGTTTTTT. It codes for CASSGDYYTGELFF.